This passage covers 5 T cell receptor beta chains from one sample sequenced in a study of blood T cell repertoires in COVID-19. Generated by immunoSEQ multiplex PCR, the TCRdb table keeps only in-frame clones and is missing some. The sample holds approximately 150,000 clones, 85% seen once. The sample consisted of peripheral blood. The receptors here all came from a human donor with acute or convalescent COVID-19. The donor label of this sample is uncertain.

V is TRBV7-2 and J is TRBJ2-3; 13 bases fit TRBD2. The CDR3 sequence is 16 residues long. The junction had 6 bases not matched to a gene; V was cut back by 5 bases and J by 4 bases. Germline lookup yields CDR1 SGHTA and CDR2 FQGNSA. The CDR3 sequence: CASSLLAGGSSDTQYF. CDR3 DNA sequence: TGTGCCAGCAGCCTACTAGCGGGAGGGTCGTCAGATACGCAGTATTTT.

V is TRBV6-1 and J is TRBJ1-3; a possible D gene is TRBD1 (6 bases). The CDR3 is 15 residues long. Germline V gives CDR1 MNHNS, CDR2 SASEGT. The V and J ends lost 2 bases and 1 base respectively, with 9 bases between them. CDR3 in DNA: TGTGCCAGCAGTGAAAGGGGGAATTCTGGAAACACCATATATTTT. This sequence encodes CASSERGNSGNTIYF.

The rearrangement uses TRBV19 and TRBJ1-5; 8 bases line up with TRBD1. Germline CDR1 reads LNHDA; CDR2 reads SQIVND (reference sequence). The CDR3 runs to 16 residues. Losses at the gene ends were 4 bases for V and 6 bases for J; bases not matched to a gene: 11. CDR3 protein: CASSTEWGTGVQPQHF. CDR3 nucleotide sequence: TGTGCCAGTAGTACAGAATGGGGGACAGGTGTTCAGCCCCAGCATTTT.

The chain recombines TRBV4-3 with TRBJ1-2; weak D call: TRBD1 (6 bases). Germline values: CDR1 LGHNA, CDR2 YSLEER. V lost 4 bases, J lost 2 bases, and 11 bases lay in between. The CDR3 totals 14 residues. In nucleotides, the CDR3 is TGCGCCAGCAGCCCGGGGGGGGCCAACTATGGCTACACCTTC. As protein: CASSPGGANYGYTF.

V is TRBV29-1 and J is TRBJ1-4, with 11 bases aligning to TRBD1. There are 16 residues in the CDR3. Trimming at V came to 3 bases and at J to 8 bases, leaving 11 bases not matched to a gene. Germline lookup yields CDR1 SQVTM and CDR2 ANQGSEA. CDR3 residues: CSVDPGQGAGVEKLFF. In nucleotides, the CDR3 is TGCAGCGTTGATCCCGGACAGGGGGCAGGGGTAGAAAAACTGTTTTTT.